Listed below are T cell receptor beta chains from one sample, sequenced in a study of beta chain features in type 1 diabetes. Generated by immunoSEQ multiplex PCR, the TCRdb table keeps only in-frame clones and is missing some. The sample lists more than 140,000 clones; roughly 10% were seen once. Sequencing was carried out using central memory CD4+ T cells from blood. The receptors originated from a woman in her thirties or forties in good health. Both conserved end residues are part of each CDR3. Fields, in order: CDR3 length, D gene, J gene, clone size, V gene, CDR3 protein, CDR3 DNA. D genes are given only for firm matches. A clone size is listed for some rows: how often the clone was seen (once, few, many), or a class if it is expanded.

>15|.|TRBJ2-7|.|TRBV2
CASSDVRGGASEQYF
TGTGCCAGCAGTGATGTTCGAGGGGGGGCGTCCGAGCAGTACTTC
>14|.|TRBJ2-1|few|TRBV5-1
CASSFRAPGDEQFF
TGCGCCAGCAGCTTCCGGGCCCCAGGGGATGAGCAGTTCTTC
>17|TRBD1|TRBJ2-5|few|TRBV7-8
CASSLNEPGQGGETQYF
TGTGCCAGCAGCTTAAATGAACCGGGACAGGGGGGAGAGACCCAGTACTTC
>14|TRBD1|TRBJ2-2|few|TRBV29-1
CSVSTGGNTGELFF
TGCAGCGTGTCTACAGGGGGGAACACCGGGGAGCTGTTTTTT
>13|.|TRBJ1-2|.|TRBV4-3
CASSQGAGSGYTF
TGCGCCAGCAGCCAAGGGGCTGGGAGTGGCTACACCTTC
>14|.|TRBJ1-2|many|TRBV19
CASSTPGVFWGYTF
TGTGCCAGTAGTACCCCGGGGGTATTCTGGGGCTACACCTTC
>12|.|TRBJ2-3|few|TRBV27
CASSLRGDTQYF
TGTGCCAGCAGTTTAAGAGGGGATACGCAGTATTTT
>15|.|TRBJ2-5|few|TRBV5-1
CASSSEGGAPETQYF
TGCGCCAGCAGCTCCGAGGGGGGGGCGCCAGAGACCCAGTACTTC
>13|.|TRBJ2-3|many|TRBV7-2
CASSPGGADTQYF
TGTGCCAGCAGCCCGGGGGGCGCAGATACGCAGTATTTT
>12|.|TRBJ2-3|few|TRBV7-2
CASSIERLPQYF
TGTGCCAGCAGCATCGAGCGTCTGCCTCAGTATTTT
>15|.|TRBJ2-5|few|TRBV19
CASSSARGQRETQYF
TGTGCCAGTAGTTCGGCCAGGGGCCAGAGAGAGACCCAGTACTTC
>14|TRBD1|TRBJ2-7|.|TRBV29-1
CSVETDRGTYEQYF
TGCAGCGTAGAAACTGACAGGGGGACATACGAGCAGTACTTC
>14|.|TRBJ1-5|few|TRBV5-6
CASSLGLINQPQHF
TGTGCCAGCAGCTTGGGACTGATCAATCAGCCCCAGCATTTT
>14|.|TRBJ1-2|few|TRBV18
CASSPEFSAFGYTF
TGTGCCAGCTCACCGGAGTTCTCGGCATTTGGCTACACCTTC
>15|.|TRBJ2-7|few|TRBV11-2
CASSEIERTSYEQYF
TGTGCCAGCAGCGAAATAGAGCGAACCTCCTACGAGCAGTACTTC
>13|.|TRBJ2-5|.|TRBV7-2
CASSRDYVETQYF
TGTGCCAGCAGCCGCGACTATGTAGAGACCCAGTACTTC
>14|.|TRBJ1-1|few|TRBV2
CASSVEGSNTEAFF
TGTGCCAGCAGTGTGGAGGGCAGTAACACTGAAGCTTTCTTT
>13|.|TRBJ2-7|few|TRBV5-1
CASSDYRVYEQYF
TGCGCCAGCAGTGATTACAGGGTCTACGAGCAGTACTTC
>16|TRBD1|TRBJ2-7|few|TRBV5-4
CASSLISDRGLNEQYF
TGTGCCAGCAGCTTGATATCCGACAGGGGGCTGAACGAGCAGTACTTC
>12|.|TRBJ1-1|once|TRBV11-2
CASSLDGTEAFF
TGTGCCAGCAGCTTAGATGGGACAGAAGCTTTCTTT
>14|TRBD2|TRBJ2-5|.|TRBV19
CASNRGGVQETQYF
TGTGCCAGTAACCGGGGGGGGGTTCAAGAGACCCAGTACTTC
>15|TRBD1|TRBJ1-1|.|TRBV19
CASSTFGQGRTEAFF
TGTGCCAGTAGTACCTTCGGACAGGGCAGGACTGAAGCTTTCTTT
>14|.|TRBJ2-5|many|TRBV7-9
CASSYTRTTETQYF
TGTGCCAGCAGCTACACGCGGACTACAGAGACCCAGTACTTC
>12|.|TRBJ2-2|few|TRBV7-9
CASSSPSGELFF
TGTGCCAGCAGCTCCCCCTCCGGGGAGCTGTTTTTT
>18|TRBD2|TRBJ2-3|few|TRBV4-2
CASSLEGRLAGGTDTQYF
TGTGCCAGCAGTCTCGAAGGGCGACTAGCGGGAGGCACAGATACGCAGTATTTT
>14|.|TRBJ1-5|many|TRBV2
CASSSAGSRQPQHF
TGTGCCAGCAGTAGTGCAGGGTCGCGTCAGCCCCAGCATTTT
>14|.|TRBJ2-2|.|TRBV2
CASRMDTFTGELFF
TGTGCCAGCAGGATGGACACATTCACCGGGGAGCTGTTTTTT
>13|.|TRBJ1-1|few|TRBV5-6
CASSFRQNTEAFF
TGTGCCAGCAGCTTTAGACAGAACACTGAAGCTTTCTTT
>14|TRBD1|TRBJ1-6|few|TRBV7-9
CASSVTGGNSPLHF
TGTGCCAGCAGCGTAACAGGGGGCAATTCACCCCTCCACTTT
>15|TRBD1|TRBJ1-2|.|TRBV5-1
CASSRTGIEDYGYTF
TGCGCCAGCAGCCGGACAGGGATTGAGGACTATGGCTACACCTTC
>16|TRBD2|TRBJ2-1|once|TRBV28
CASTTGGSGGAEEQFF
TGTGCCAGCACTACGGGGGGAAGCGGGGGGGCAGAGGAGCAGTTCTTC
>16|TRBD2|TRBJ2-3|.|TRBV6-4
CASSTGTSGSTDTQYF
TGTGCCAGCAGTACCGGGACTAGCGGAAGCACAGATACGCAGTATTTT
>14|TRBD1|TRBJ1-4|many|TRBV5-1
CASSRQGAGEKLFF
TGCGCCAGCAGCCGACAGGGGGCAGGTGAAAAACTGTTTTTT
>17|TRBD1|TRBJ2-3|few|TRBV6-1
CASSAALGQGGTDTQYF
TGTGCCAGCAGTGCCGCCTTGGGACAGGGAGGCACAGATACGCAGTATTTT
>15|.|TRBJ1-4|.|TRBV10-3
CAISESQGPNEKLFF
TGTGCCATCAGTGAGTCGCAGGGTCCTAATGAAAAACTGTTTTTT
>16|TRBD1|TRBJ2-7|.|TRBV28
CASRVQGGSGGYEQYF
TGTGCCAGCAGAGTACAAGGGGGATCAGGGGGCTACGAGCAGTACTTC
>15|.|TRBJ2-5|.|TRBV18
CASSSAPLPQETQYF
TGTGCCAGCTCAAGCGCCCCCCTACCTCAAGAGACCCAGTACTTC
>15|TRBD1|TRBJ2-3|.|TRBV2
CASSVGTGLTDTQYF
TGTGCCAGCAGTGTTGGGACAGGGTTGACAGATACGCAGTATTTT
>15|TRBD1|TRBJ1-1|.|TRBV27
CASSLWPQGNTEAFF
TGTGCCAGCAGTTTATGGCCACAGGGGAACACTGAAGCTTTTTTT
>16|TRBD2|TRBJ2-2|.|TRBV19
CASRRLAGTNTGELFF
TGTGCCAGTAGAAGACTAGCGGGGACGAACACCGGGGAGCTGTTTTTT
>17|TRBD1|TRBJ2-7|few|TRBV7-2
CASSLVTGQGFPYEQYF
TGTGCCAGCAGCTTAGTTACGGGACAGGGGTTTCCCTACGAGCAGTACTTC
>15|.|TRBJ1-1|few|TRBV18
CASSRTGDKNTEAFF
TGTGCCAGCTCTCGAACCGGGGACAAGAACACTGAAGCTTTCTTT
>14|TRBD1|TRBJ2-7|few|TRBV6-6
CASIAGTGAYEQYF
TGTGCCAGCATCGCCGGGACAGGGGCCTACGAGCAGTACTTC
>16|.|TRBJ2-5|.|TRBV5-1
CASSLATSLMGETQYF
TGCGCCAGCAGCTTGGCCACTAGCTTAATGGGAGAGACCCAGTACTTC
>14|TRBD1|TRBJ2-5|.|TRBV10-1
CASSRQGNRETQYF
TGCGCCAGCAGTCGACAGGGGAACAGGGAGACCCAGTACTTC
>11|.|TRBJ1-1|.|TRBV7-9
CASSVQGEAFF
TGTGCCAGCAGCGTACAGGGTGAAGCTTTCTTT
>15|.|TRBJ1-5|few|TRBV11-2
CASSQTFGEAQPQHF
TGTGCCAGCAGCCAAACCTTCGGGGAGGCTCAGCCCCAGCATTTT
>16|TRBD1|TRBJ1-3|.|TRBV18
CASSWDRASSGNTIYF
TGTGCCAGCTCCTGGGACAGGGCAAGCTCTGGAAACACCATATATTTT
>14|.|TRBJ1-6|many|TRBV13
CASSLGRRNSPLHF
TGTGCCAGCAGCTTGGGCAGAAGGAATTCACCCCTCCACTTT
>15|.|TRBJ2-7|.|TRBV7-7
CASSLGGDGAYEQYF
TGTGCCAGCAGCTTAGGGGGGGACGGAGCCTACGAGCAGTACTTC
>15|.|TRBJ1-5|.|TRBV5-1
CASSLMPGEGQPQHF
TGCGCCAGCAGCTTAATGCCCGGGGAAGGTCAGCCCCAGCATTTT
>14|TRBD2|TRBJ2-7|.|TRBV5-4
CASSIGLAAYEQYF
TGTGCCAGCAGTATCGGACTAGCGGCCTACGAGCAGTACTTC
>17|TRBD2|TRBJ2-4|few|TRBV19
CASSRSGGARAKNIQYF
TGTGCCAGTAGTCGTAGCGGGGGGGCCCGGGCCAAAAACATTCAGTACTTC
>15|TRBD1|TRBJ1-1|few|TRBV7-9
CASRNGQGGYTEAFF
TGTGCCAGCAGGAACGGACAGGGGGGATACACTGAAGCTTTCTTT